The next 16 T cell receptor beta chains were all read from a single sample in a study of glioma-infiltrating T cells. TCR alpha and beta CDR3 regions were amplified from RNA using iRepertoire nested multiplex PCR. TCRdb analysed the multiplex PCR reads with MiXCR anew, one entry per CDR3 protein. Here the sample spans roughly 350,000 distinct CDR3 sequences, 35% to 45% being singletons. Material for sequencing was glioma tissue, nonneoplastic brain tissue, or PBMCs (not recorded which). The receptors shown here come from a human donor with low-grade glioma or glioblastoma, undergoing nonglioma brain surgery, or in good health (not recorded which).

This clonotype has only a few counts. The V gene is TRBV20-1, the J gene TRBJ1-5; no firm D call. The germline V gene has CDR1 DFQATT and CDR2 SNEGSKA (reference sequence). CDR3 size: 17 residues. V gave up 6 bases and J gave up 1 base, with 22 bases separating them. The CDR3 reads CSAGSTPSWISNQPQHF. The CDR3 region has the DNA TGCAGTGCCGGGTCCACGCCCTCATGGATAAGCAATCAGCCCCAGCATTTT.

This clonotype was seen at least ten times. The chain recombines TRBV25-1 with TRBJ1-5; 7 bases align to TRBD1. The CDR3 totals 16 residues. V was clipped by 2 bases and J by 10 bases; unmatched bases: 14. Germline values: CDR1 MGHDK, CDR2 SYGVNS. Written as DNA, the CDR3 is TGTGCCAGCAGTGAAACCCCTCGGGACAGCCCCAGCCCCCAGCATTTT. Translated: CASSETPRDSPSPQHF.

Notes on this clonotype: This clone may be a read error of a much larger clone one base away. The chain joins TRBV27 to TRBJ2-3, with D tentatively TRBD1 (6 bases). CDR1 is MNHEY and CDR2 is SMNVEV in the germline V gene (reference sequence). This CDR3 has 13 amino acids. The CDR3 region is CASSIGGADTKYF. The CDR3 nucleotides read TGTGCCAGCAGTATAGGGGGTGCAGATACGAAGTATTTT.

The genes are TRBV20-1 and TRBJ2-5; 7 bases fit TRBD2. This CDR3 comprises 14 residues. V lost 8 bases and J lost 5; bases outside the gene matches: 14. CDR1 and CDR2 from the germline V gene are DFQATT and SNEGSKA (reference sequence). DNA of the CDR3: TGCAGTCCACTGGCGCTAGCGGCCGTGGAGACCCAGTACTTC. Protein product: CSPLALAAVETQYF.

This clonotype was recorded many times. The CDR3 sequence is CASSWLAFANTGELFF. For the CDR3, the DNA is TGTGCCAGCAGTTGGCTAGCATTCGCGAACACCGGGGAGCTGTTTTTT. This rearrangement joins TRBV27 to TRBJ2-2, with D tentatively TRBD2 (5 bases). This CDR3 has 16 amino acids. V lost 4 bases, J lost 0 bases, and 12 bases lay in between. Germline values: CDR1 MNHEY, CDR2 SMNVEV (reference sequence).

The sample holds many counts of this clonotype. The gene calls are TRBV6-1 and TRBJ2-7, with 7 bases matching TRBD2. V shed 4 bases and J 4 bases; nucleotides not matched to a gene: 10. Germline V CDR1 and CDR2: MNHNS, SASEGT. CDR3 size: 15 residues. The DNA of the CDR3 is TGTGCCAGCAGTGGTCTGGGTGCGGGAGTTTACGAGCAGTACTTC. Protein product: CASSGLGAGVYEQYF.

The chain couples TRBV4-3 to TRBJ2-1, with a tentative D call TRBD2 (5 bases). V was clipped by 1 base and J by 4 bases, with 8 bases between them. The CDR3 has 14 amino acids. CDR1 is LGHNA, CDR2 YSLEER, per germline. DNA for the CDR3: TGCGCCAGCAGCCAAGGCGGGCTTTACAATGAGCAGTTCTTC. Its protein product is CASSQGGLYNEQFF.

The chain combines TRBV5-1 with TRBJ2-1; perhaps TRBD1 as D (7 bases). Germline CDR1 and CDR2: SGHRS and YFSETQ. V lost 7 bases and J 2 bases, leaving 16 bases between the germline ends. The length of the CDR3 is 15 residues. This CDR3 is CASVRGTGAYNEQFF. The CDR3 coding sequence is TGCGCCAGCGTCAGGGGGACTGGTGCCTACAATGAGCAGTTCTTC.

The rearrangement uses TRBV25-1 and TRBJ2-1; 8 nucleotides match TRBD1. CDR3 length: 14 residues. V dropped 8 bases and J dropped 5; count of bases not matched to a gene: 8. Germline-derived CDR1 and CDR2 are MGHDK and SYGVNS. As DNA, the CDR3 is TGTGCCAGCTGCCGGGACAGGAGCCACAATGAGCAGTTCTTC. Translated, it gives CASCRDRSHNEQFF.

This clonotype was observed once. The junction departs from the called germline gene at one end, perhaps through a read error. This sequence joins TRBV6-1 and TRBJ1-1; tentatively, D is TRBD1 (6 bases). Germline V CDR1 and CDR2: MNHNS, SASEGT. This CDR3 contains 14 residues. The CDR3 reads CAISEKGVITEAFF. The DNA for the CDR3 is TGTGCCATCAGTGAGAAGGGGGTAATCACTGAAGCTTTCTTT.

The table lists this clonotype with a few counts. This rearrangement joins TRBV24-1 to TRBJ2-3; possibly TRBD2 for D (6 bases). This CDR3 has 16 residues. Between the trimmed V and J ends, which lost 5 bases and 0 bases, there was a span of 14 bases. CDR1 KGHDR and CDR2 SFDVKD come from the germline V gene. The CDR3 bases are TGTGCCACCAGTGGGGGCCCGGGAGAAAGCACAGATACGCAGTATTTT. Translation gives CATSGGPGESTDTQYF.

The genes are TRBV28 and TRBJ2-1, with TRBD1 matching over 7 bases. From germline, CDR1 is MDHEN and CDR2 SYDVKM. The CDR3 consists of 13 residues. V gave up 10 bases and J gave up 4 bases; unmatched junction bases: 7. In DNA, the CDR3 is TGTGCCACCCAGGGGGACAGTTACAATGAGCAGTTCTTC. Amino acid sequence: CATQGDSYNEQFF.

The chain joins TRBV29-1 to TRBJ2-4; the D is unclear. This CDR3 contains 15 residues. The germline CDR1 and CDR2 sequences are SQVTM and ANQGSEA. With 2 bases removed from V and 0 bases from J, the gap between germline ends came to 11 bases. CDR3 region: CSVEIEVLAKNIQYF. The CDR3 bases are TGCAGCGTTGAAATTGAGGTACTAGCCAAAAACATTCAGTACTTC. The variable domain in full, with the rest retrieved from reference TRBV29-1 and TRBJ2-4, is SAVISQKPSRDICQRGTSLTIQCQVDSQVTMMFWYRQQPGQSLTLIATANQGSEATYESGFVIDKFPISRPNLTFSTLTVSNMSPEDSSIYLCSVEIEVLAKNIQYFGAGTRLSVL.

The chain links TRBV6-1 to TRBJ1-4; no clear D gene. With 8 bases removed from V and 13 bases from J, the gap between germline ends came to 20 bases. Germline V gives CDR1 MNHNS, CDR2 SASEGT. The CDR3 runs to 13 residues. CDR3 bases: TGTGCCAGCGCCCTTTTTAGGGAGAACAGACTGTTTTTT. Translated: CASALFRENRLFF.

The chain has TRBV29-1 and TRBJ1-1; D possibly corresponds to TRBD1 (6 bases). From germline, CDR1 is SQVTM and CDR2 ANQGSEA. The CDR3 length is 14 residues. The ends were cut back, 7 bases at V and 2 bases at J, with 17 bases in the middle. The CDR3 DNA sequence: TGCAGCGGGGGGCAGGGATTGATTAACACTGAAGCTTTCTTT. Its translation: CSGGQGLINTEAFF.

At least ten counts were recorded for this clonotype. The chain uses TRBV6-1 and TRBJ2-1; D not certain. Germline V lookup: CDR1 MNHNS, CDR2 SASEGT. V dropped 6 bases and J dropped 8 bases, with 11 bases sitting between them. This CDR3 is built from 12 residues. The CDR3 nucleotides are TGTGCCAGCAGCGCTAGGATTGATGAGCAGTTCTTC. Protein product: CASSARIDEQFF.